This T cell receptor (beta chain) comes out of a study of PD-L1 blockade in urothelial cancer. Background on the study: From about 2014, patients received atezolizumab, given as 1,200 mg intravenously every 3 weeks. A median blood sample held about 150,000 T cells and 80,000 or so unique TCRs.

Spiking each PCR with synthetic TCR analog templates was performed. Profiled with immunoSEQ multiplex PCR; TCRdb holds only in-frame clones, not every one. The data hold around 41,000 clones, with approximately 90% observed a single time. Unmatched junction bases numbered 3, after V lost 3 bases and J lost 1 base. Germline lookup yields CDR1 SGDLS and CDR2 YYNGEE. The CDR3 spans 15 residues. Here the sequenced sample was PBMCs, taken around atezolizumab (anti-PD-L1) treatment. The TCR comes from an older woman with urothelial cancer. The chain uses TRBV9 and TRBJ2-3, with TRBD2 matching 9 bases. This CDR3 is CASSARLAGTDTQYF. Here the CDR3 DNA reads TGTGCCAGCAGCGCCAGACTAGCGGGCACAGATACGCAGTATTTT.